This note documents a single T cell receptor beta chain sequence. This clone turned up a few times. Its specific antigen is unknown. The input lacks base qualities; no much larger clone sits a single base away. The identical CDR3 is also encoded by other nucleotide sequences in the sample. Taken from the germline V gene, the CDR1 and CDR2 loops are MGHRA and YSYEKL. V lost 0 bases and J lost 3 bases; the stretch between them is 11 bases long. The CDR3 contains 15 residues, cysteine and phenylalanine counted. This entry keeps only the CDR3 DNA: 45 bases, framed from base 1. The time point label of this sample denotes: cycle 1 day 1 (C1D1), immediately before nivolumab initiation. Every trial patient had relapsed following autologous stem cell transplantation, and prior brentuximab vedotin exposure was what differed among cohorts A, B and C. A total of over 55 patients with relapsed/refractory classical Hodgkin lymphoma made up the trial cohort, and each patient's best overall response was complete response, partial response or progressive disease. In the multi-cohort phase II CheckMate 205 trial, trial patients received single-agent nivolumab. An independent review committee assessed best overall response by applying the 2007 International Working Group response criteria. PBMCs from the trial were collected at three points: immediately before nivolumab initiation (C1D1), and during therapy at cycle 2 day 1 and cycle 4 day 1. Peripheral blood was collected in 8 mL Vacutainer Cell Preparation Tubes, from which PBMCs were isolated by centrifugation and then cryopreserved.

This specimen belongs to a study of PD-1 blockade in classical Hodgkin lymphoma (TCRdb year 2020). Concerning the study at large: Nivolumab dosing was 3 mg/kg intravenously every 2 weeks, continuing until either disease progression or unacceptable toxicity. The study used CyTOF and TCR beta sequencing to define a peripheral blood immune signature of response to PD-1 blockade in classical Hodgkin lymphoma. Study-level results and caveats: Lower diversity was observed in patients in whom nivolumab was started less than 1 year after ASCT, and these patients were excluded from later analyses so that confounding by immune reconstitution would be avoided. The study was limited to a single clinical trial cohort, and causes of repertoire differences, possibly disease activity or prior therapy, remained undefined. Trial patients with a complete response had baseline diversity similar to that of newly diagnosed patients, while partial responders and progressors had significantly lower diversity. A significant rise by C4D1 was seen in CD4+ but not CD8+ TCR diversity (p=0.0027 vs p=0.16), with the rise being most apparent in complete responders (p=0.02). Baseline TCR diversity was reported to be lower in newly diagnosed patients than in healthy donors, and even lower in relapsed/refractory patients.

The Qiagen DNeasy kit was used to extract genomic DNA both from unsorted PBMCs and from the negatively selected CD4+ and CD8+ fractions. TCR beta CDR3 regions were amplified by immunoSEQ multiplex PCR using primers annealing to V and J segments. Amplification bias was minimized using a synthetic immune receptor repertoire, and residual bias was removed computationally after sequencing. The authors' pipeline ran thus. Repertoire diversity was quantified as the Shannon entropy index using custom Python scripts. Unsorted, CD4+ and CD8+ repertoires were examined separately, except in combined analyses, for which CD4+ and CD8+ sequences were merged in silico. A clone was considered expanded if an increase in frequency of at least 2-fold after treatment relative to C1D1 was found, and a pseudocount of 0.5 was applied to clones undetected at baseline. Singleton clones were defined as clones with 0 or 1 copy at C1D1, and non-singleton clones were defined as clones with 2 or more copies. By matching protein sequences in sorted samples from the same patient, clones expanded in unsorted samples were annotated as CD4+, CD8+ or unknown. Diversity changes from C1D1 to C4D1 were tested in paired samples using Wilcoxon tests. Held by TCRdb, this immuneACCESS table contains in-frame sequences only and omits some clones. Under half of the omission traces to an unresolved V gene where checked; the cause of the rest is unknown. V, J and clone size are those of that table, while D and trimming were read from the DNA. Counted in this sample were more than 3,500 clones; around 65% of them appeared once. The top ten constitute more than 35% of the sample.

This receptor was identified in a human donor with classical Hodgkin lymphoma. Specimen: peripheral blood mononuclear cells (PBMCs), collected at baseline. The sequence links TRBV4-1 to TRBJ1-2, with no confident D gene call. In nucleotides, the sequence is TGCGCCAGCAGCCAAGATGTGGTGAGGGACTATGGCTACACCTTC. It specifies CASSQDVVRDYGYTF.